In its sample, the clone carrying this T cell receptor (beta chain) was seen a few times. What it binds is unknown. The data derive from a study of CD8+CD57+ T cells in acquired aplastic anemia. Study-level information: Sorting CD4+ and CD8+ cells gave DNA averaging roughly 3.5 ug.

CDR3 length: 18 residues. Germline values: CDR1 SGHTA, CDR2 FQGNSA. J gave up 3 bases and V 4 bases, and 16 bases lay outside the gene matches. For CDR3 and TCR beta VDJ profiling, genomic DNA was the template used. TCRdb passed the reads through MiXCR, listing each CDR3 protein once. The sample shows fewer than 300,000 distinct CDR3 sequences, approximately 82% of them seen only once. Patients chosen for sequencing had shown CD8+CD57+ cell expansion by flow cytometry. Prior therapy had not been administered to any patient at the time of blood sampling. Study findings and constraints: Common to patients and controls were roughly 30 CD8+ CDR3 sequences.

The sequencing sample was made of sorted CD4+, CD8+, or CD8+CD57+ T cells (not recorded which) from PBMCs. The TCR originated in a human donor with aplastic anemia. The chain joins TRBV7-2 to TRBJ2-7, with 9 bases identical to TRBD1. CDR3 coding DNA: TGTGCCAGCAGCTGGGGACAGGGCTCAAACTATGGCTACTACGAGCAGTACGTC. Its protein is CASSWGQGSNYGYYEQYV.